These 23 T cell receptor beta chains originate from one sample sequenced in a study of response to subunit inactivated influenza vaccine. TCRdb recomputed calls from the RT-PCR reads with MiXCR, one row per CDR3 protein. The sample carries hundreds of thousands of distinct CDR3 sequences, roughly 13% recorded once. Sequenced material: PBMCs from blood, taken roughly 46 days after vaccination. The receptors come from a man between 45 and 60 years old who received an inactivated influenza vaccine.

The chain joins TRBV4-3 to TRBJ2-3; D tentatively reads TRBD1 or TRBD2 (5 bases each). Trimming removed 5 bases from V and 6 bases from J, with 21 bases in between. The length of the CDR3 is 16 residues. Looked up from germline, CDR1 is LGHNA and CDR2 is YSLEER. CDR3 sequence (DNA): TGCGCCAGCAGCGGCCGGGACCTAGCAGGAGGCGATACGCAGTATTTT. Translating gives CASSGRDLAGGDTQYF.

In this sample, this clonotype turned up a few times. The chain links TRBV5-1 to TRBJ1-1; TRBD1 matches at 9 bases. The ends lost 0 bases at V and 5 bases at J; junction bases unmatched: 5. Germline-derived CDR1 and CDR2 are SGHRS and YFSETQ. The CDR3 has 15 amino acids. The CDR3 region is CASSLDRGPWTEAFF. Written as DNA, the CDR3 is TGCGCCAGCAGCTTGGACAGGGGGCCGTGGACTGAAGCTTTCTTT.

This chain links TRBV12-3 or TRBV12-4 with TRBJ2-2, with D possibly being TRBD2 (6 bases). This CDR3 comprises 13 residues. Trimming stripped 7 bases from V and 5 bases from J, with 11 bases between. CDR3 sequence reads: CASTRGETGELFF. The DNA of the CDR3 is TGTGCCAGCACCCGCGGGGAAACCGGGGAGCTGTTTTTT.

The sample holds many counts of this clonotype. The V and J genes are TRBV10-3 and TRBJ2-1; 8 bases fit TRBD2. This CDR3 is built from 13 residues. Germline-derived CDR1 and CDR2 are ENHRY and SYGVKD. With V trimmed by 8 bases and J by 10 bases, 10 bases remained unmatched. The CDR3 sequence: CAISTSGNLEQFF. CDR3 DNA: TGTGCCATCTCTACTAGCGGAAACCTGGAGCAGTTCTTC.

This chain links TRBV6-5 with TRBJ2-1, with TRBD2 matching over 13 bases. CDR1 and CDR2 from the germline V gene are MNHEY and SVGAGI. Trimming removed 5 bases from V and 3 bases from J; junction bases left unmatched: 4. There are 16 residues in the CDR3. In DNA, the CDR3 is TGTGCCAGCAGTCTACTAGCGGGAGGGAACTACAATGAGCAGTTCTTC. This sequence encodes CASSLLAGGNYNEQFF.

This chain uses TRBV4-1 with TRBJ2-1; 9 bases fit TRBD2. Germline-derived CDR1 and CDR2 are MGHRA and YSYEKL. The CDR3 consists of 14 residues. The V gene end was trimmed by 3 bases and the J gene end by 7 bases; junction bases not matched to a gene: 4. This CDR3 is CASSQRGGKNEQFF. CDR3 in DNA: TGCGCCAGCAGCCAGCGGGGGGGTAAGAATGAGCAGTTCTTC.

This clonotype turned up a few times. The V call is TRBV29-1, the J call TRBJ1-2; D unresolved. Germline V gene sequence: CDR1 SQVTM, CDR2 ANQGSEA. Trimming left V 6 bases short and J 4 bases short, with 18 bases between. This CDR3 has 14 residues. The CDR3 DNA reads TGCAGCGTACTACCGGGAAGCGGAAGCTATGGCTACACCTTC. It encodes CSVLPGSGSYGYTF.

V usage is TRBV12-3 or TRBV12-4 and J usage is TRBJ1-3; D call uncertain. V shed 5 bases and J shed 0 bases, with 11 bases lying between them. The CDR3 totals 15 residues. As DNA, the CDR3 is TGTGCCAGCAGTCGACTGAGAAACTCTGGAAACACCATATATTTT. It translates to CASSRLRNSGNTIYF.

This clonotype showed up just a few times. This chain links TRBV4-2 with TRBJ2-3, with 9 nucleotides matching TRBD2. The V gene end was trimmed by 2 bases and the J gene end by 4 bases; junction bases not matched to a gene: 10. Germline-derived CDR1 and CDR2 are LGHNA and YNFKEQ. This CDR3 is 17 amino acids long. The CDR3 DNA sequence: TGTGCCAGCAGCCAATCCCCCGGACTAGCGATACCAGATACGCAGTATTTT. Translated: CASSQSPGLAIPDTQYF.

This clonotype appeared a few times. A junction end diverges from the germline sequence, so it may reflect a read error. This chain joins TRBV5-1 and TRBJ1-1; no firm D call. CDR1 SGHRS and CDR2 YFSETQ come from the germline V gene. The length of the CDR3 is 14 residues. CDR3 region: CACSLVLAGNEAFF. The CDR3 DNA reads TGCGCCTGCAGCTTGGTCTTGGCAGGCAATGAAGCTTTCTTT.

This clonotype was detected a few times. The rearrangement uses TRBV3-1 and TRBJ2-2, with D unclear. In germline, CDR1 is LGHDT, CDR2 YNNKEL (reference sequence). CDR3 length: 16 residues. Trimming left V 0 bases short and J 3 bases short, with 11 bases between. The CDR3 region is CASSQELELYTGELFF. CDR3 nucleotides: TGTGCCAGCAGCCAAGAATTAGAACTCTACACCGGGGAGCTGTTTTTT.

The chain combines TRBV20-1 with TRBJ1-5, with no clear D. This CDR3 has 18 residues. Trimming cost V 1 base and J 0 bases, with 19 bases left between them. Germline CDR1 reads DFQATT; CDR2 reads SNEGSKA (reference sequence). This CDR3 is CSARVGVRRTYSNQPQHF. The DNA for the CDR3 is TGCAGTGCTAGAGTAGGTGTGCGTAGAACTTATAGCAATCAGCCCCAGCATTTT.

V gene TRBV29-1 combines with J gene TRBJ2-7, with D uncertain. V shed 5 bases and J shed 4 bases, with 15 bases lying between them. This CDR3 contains 13 residues. Germline-derived CDR1 and CDR2 are SQVTM and ANQGSEA. The CDR3 protein is CSVQSPLKYEQYF. The CDR3 DNA reads as TGCAGCGTTCAATCTCCCTTAAAGTACGAGCAGTACTTC.

This clonotype was counted only a few times. The chain couples TRBV12-3 or TRBV12-4 to TRBJ1-2; D might be TRBD1 (5 bases). The CDR3 loop spans 12 amino acids. Trimming removed 7 bases from V and 8 bases from J, with 14 bases in between. As DNA, the CDR3 is TGTGCCAGCAACCTGGGCGGGGGAGGCTACACCTTC. Translation: CASNLGGGGYTF.

The chain has TRBV7-9 and TRBJ1-2; no clear D gene. V was pared by 3 bases and J by 5 bases, with 7 bases between. CDR3 length: 12 residues. Germline assignment: CDR1 SEHNR and CDR2 FQNEAQ (reference sequence). The CDR3 sequence is CASSFTPYGYTF. The CDR3 bases are TGTGCCAGCAGCTTCACCCCTTATGGCTACACCTTC. Filled out from reference TRBV7-9 and TRBJ1-2, the complete variable domain reads DTGVSQNPRHKITKRGQNVTFRCDPISEHNRLYWYRQTLGQGPEFLTYFQNEAQLEKSRLLSDRFSAERPKGSFSTLEIQRTEQGDSAMYLCASSFTPYGYTFGSGTRLTVV.

V gene TRBV6-2 or TRBV6-3 combines with J gene TRBJ1-1; D not resolved. Germline CDR1 and CDR2: MNHEY and SVGEGT. The V end was cut by 0 bases, the J end by 7 bases, with 3 bases between. CDR3 size: 11 residues. The CDR3 loop is CASSYSYEAFF. In nucleotides, the CDR3 is TGTGCCAGCAGTTACTCTTATGAAGCTTTCTTT.

The chain has TRBV20-1 and TRBJ1-5; D call uncertain. This CDR3 spans 12 amino acids. The V end was cut by 6 bases, the J end by 4 bases, with 10 bases between. Germline-derived CDR1 and CDR2 are DFQATT and SNEGSKA (reference sequence). CDR3 residues: CSAQRANQPQHF. The CDR3 DNA reads as TGCAGTGCACAGAGAGCAAATCAGCCCCAGCATTTT.

The rearrangement links TRBV28 to TRBJ2-3; D tentatively reads TRBD1 or TRBD2 (6 bases each). CDR1 and CDR2 from the germline V gene are MDHEN and SYDVKM. Trimming removed 8 bases from V and 0 bases from J, with 24 bases in between. The CDR3 spans 18 residues. CDR3: CASSDPGARFFSTDTQYF. The DNA for the CDR3 is TGTGCCAGCTCCGACCCGGGGGCTCGGTTTTTTAGCACAGATACGCAGTATTTT.

The V gene is TRBV7-9, the J gene TRBJ1-3, with D perhaps TRBD1 (5 bases). The CDR3 length is 16 residues. CDR1 and CDR2 (germline): SEHNR, FQNEAQ (reference sequence). V was cut by 4 bases and J by 4 bases, with 17 bases left in between. CDR3 coding DNA: TGTGCCAGCAGCTCCTTCATTAGGGCAGGGGGAAACACCATATATTTT. Its translation: CASSSFIRAGGNTIYF.

The table lists this clonotype with a few counts. V usage is TRBV7-9 and J usage is TRBJ1-1; TRBD1 might be the D (5 bases). The germline V and J ends were trimmed by 5 bases and 1 base, with 14 bases remaining between them. Looked up from germline, CDR1 is SEHNR and CDR2 is FQNEAQ (reference sequence). The CDR3 runs to 15 residues. The CDR3 DNA sequence: TGTGCCAGCAGCCTCGGGGTGGGGGAGAACACTGAAGCTTTCTTT. This codes for CASSLGVGENTEAFF.

The chain joins TRBV24-1 to TRBJ2-1, with TRBD2 matching 13 bases. Trimming took 9 bases from V and 6 from J; bases not matched to a gene: 4. The CDR3 totals 14 residues. CDR1 is KGHDR, CDR2 SFDVKD, per germline. The CDR3: CATQGLAGVNEQFF. Written as DNA, the CDR3 is TGTGCCACCCAAGGACTAGCGGGAGTCAATGAGCAGTTCTTC.

The CDR3 sequence is CASLGGFYEQYF. The DNA for the CDR3 is TGTGCCAGCCTCGGGGGGTTCTACGAGCAGTACTTC. V gene TRBV2 combines with J gene TRBJ2-7, with TRBD2 identical over 7 bases. The germline gives CDR1 SNHLY, CDR2 FYNNEI. The V gene end was trimmed by 8 bases and the J gene end by 3 bases; junction bases not matched to a gene: 4. CDR3 length: 12 amino acids.

The V and J genes are TRBV28 and TRBJ2-7, with a weak D call TRBD1 (6 bases). Trimming left V 2 bases short and J 5 bases short, with 13 bases between. The V gene's germline CDR1 is MDHEN and CDR2 SYDVKM. This CDR3 region has 14 residues. CDR3 sequence (DNA): TGTGCCAGCAGTTTAGGTACCAGGGGCCACGAGCAGTACTTC. It specifies CASSLGTRGHEQYF.